The rows below give T cell receptor beta chains drawn from one sample of a study of blood T cells in healthy people across ages. MiXCR, run by TCRdb on the 5' RACE reads, gives a single entry per CDR3 protein. The data contain about 670,000 distinct CDR3 sequences, under 65% of them singletons. Sequenced input: blood. These receptors were taken from a woman of 80 years or more in good health. Each CDR3 is given without its conserved first and last residue. A D gene is named only where the DNA matches it firmly. Where a row states a size, it is once, few, many or the class of an expanded clone; other rows omit it.

clone_size,d_call,v_call,j_call,cdr3_aa
NA,NA,TRBV7-3,TRBJ2-7,ASSPTTRAKLYEQY
NA,TRBD1,TRBV29-1,TRBJ2-1,SVGPPPGQGLGNEQF
many,NA,TRBV7-2,TRBJ2-7,ASSRQPYEQY
NA,NA,TRBV11-2,TRBJ2-7,ASRVSGSYEQY
NA,TRBD2,TRBV2,TRBJ2-3,ASSRTSATTQY
NA,TRBD2,TRBV20-1,TRBJ2-7,SALLAGGSYEQY
few,NA,TRBV29-1,NA,SVWSAYNEQY
many,NA,TRBV7-9,TRBJ2-2,ASSPNRATTNTGELF
few,TRBD2,TRBV7-8,TRBJ2-1,ASSLGRTGTSRYNEQF
many,NA,TRBV28,TRBJ1-5,ASIAPPRNQPQH
once,TRBD2,TRBV20-1,TRBJ2-1,SARTGGLVNEQF
NA,TRBD2,TRBV9,TRBJ2-3,ASSRIAGGDTQY
NA,NA,TRBV11-1,TRBJ2-1,ASSLSPSQGEQF
once,NA,TRBV15,TRBJ2-1,ATSSGLNEQF
NA,NA,TRBV3-1,TRBJ2-2,AGSQVSMNTGELF
NA,NA,TRBV3-1,TRBJ1-3,ASSQQDSGNTIY
NA,NA,TRBV6-5,TRBJ2-1,ASRTTGRSYSEQF
many,TRBD1,TRBV5-6,TRBJ2-3,ASSLGQGADTQY
NA,NA,TRBV6-5,TRBJ1-2,ASSRGEDGYT
many,NA,TRBV6-6,TRBJ1-4,ASSYLGIEEKLF
many,TRBD1,TRBV12-3/TRBV12-4,TRBJ1-5,ASSVGDRGTPIPQH
few,NA,TRBV20-1,TRBJ1-2,SAFNYGYT
NA,NA,TRBV10-3,TRBJ1-2,AITSTNYGYT
many,NA,TRBV7-9,TRBJ1-5,ASSLRDQPQH
NA,NA,TRBV15,TRBJ2-3,ATSRDYRGRDLDTQY
NA,NA,TRBV6-5,TRBJ2-6,ASSYSTETGANVLT
NA,TRBD1,TRBV7-9,TRBJ2-1,ASSPLTGGRDEQF
NA,TRBD2,TRBV6-5,NA,ASRANGRASYNEQY
many,TRBD1,TRBV20-1,TRBJ1-4,SASRGNEKLF
many,NA,TRBV25-1,TRBJ1-1,ASSEGHRTTEAF
NA,NA,TRBV7-2,TRBJ2-1,ASSLGPPTTGGEQF
NA,NA,TRBV4-2,TRBJ2-1,ASSQDLIFSFEQF
few,NA,TRBV7-9,TRBJ2-5,ASSVWTVQETQY
NA,NA,TRBV3-1,TRBJ1-1,ASSPLGLTEAF
many,NA,TRBV3-1,TRBJ2-1,ASSQGGGGSSYNEQF
once,TRBD2,TRBV5-1,TRBJ2-1,ASSFGSGIYNKQF